This T cell receptor (beta chain) was identified in a study of blood T cell repertoires in COVID-19. This CDR3 comprises 16 residues. The ends lost 0 bases at V and 2 bases at J; junction bases unmatched: 5. Germline CDR1 reads MNHEY; CDR2 reads SVGAGI. Sequencing was performed with immunoSEQ multiplex PCR; in TCRdb, only in-frame clones are kept and a portion is missing. The sample comprises over 300,000 clones, nearly 90% of which are singletons, and around 7% rests with the top ten. The sequenced sample was peripheral blood. This TCR came from a young man with active or convalescent COVID-19. The chain uses TRBV6-5 and TRBJ2-7; 9 nucleotides line up with TRBD2. The CDR3 loop reads CASSYSLGGGAYEQYF. Here the CDR3 DNA reads TGTGCCAGCAGTTACTCTCTCGGCGGGGGGGCCTACGAGCAGTACTTC.